This TCR beta chain was sequenced for a study of blood T cell repertoires in COVID-19. Across the study: The study drew acute and convalescent COVID-19 samples from the United States, Italy and Spain.

Those who participated ranged in age from 18 to 89 years and resided in under 25 US areas. Shortly before study entry, within 2 weeks, exposed participants had met a COVID-19 case. Per the original data handling: The assay estimated nucleated cells by amplifying reference gene primers. Repertoires were generated with immunoSEQ multiplex PCR, while TCRdb's copy carries only in-frame clones and drops some. Clone size and the V and J calls come from that table; the DNA yielded D and trimming. This sample has 270,000 or so clones; around 84% occur once, and the top ten carry around 6.3%. This CDR3 is built from 12 residues. CDR1 is MDHEN and CDR2 is SYDVKM in the germline V gene. V dropped 3 bases and J dropped 7 bases, with 10 bases sitting between them.

This sequence originates from a woman between 45 and 65 years old who had been exposed to COVID-19. Specimen: PBMCs or T cells enriched from blood (not recorded which). The gene calls are TRBV28 and TRBJ2-7; D is possibly TRBD2 (5 bases). The DNA for the CDR3 is TGTGCCAGCAGTTTGAGGGTGAGGGAGCAGTACTTC. This sequence encodes CASSLRVREQYF.